The rows below give T cell receptor beta chains drawn from one sample of a study of OX40 agonist ivuxolimab in advanced cancers. Using immunoSEQ multiplex PCR, the repertoire was profiled, and TCRdb retains in-frame clones only, with some absent. Among about 73,000 clones listed, 85% to 90% were seen once. The sample in question was CD4+ or CD8+ T cells sorted from blood, obtained in a trial of the OX40 agonist ivuxolimab. The receptors derive from an adult with an advanced solid tumor such as melanoma, head and neck, liver or kidney cancer. Both conserved end residues are part of each CDR3. The D gene is left open where the match is weak. Expanded clones are given a class, and other clones once, few, many or no size at all.

>TRBD2|TRBJ2-5|TRBV10-3|NA
CAISEASGLQETQYF
TGTGCCATCAGTGAGGCTAGCGGCCTGCAAGAGACCCAGTACTTC
>TRBD1|TRBJ2-1|TRBV2|once
CASSLQGARGNEQFF
TGTGCCAGCAGTTTACAGGGGGCTCGTGGCAATGAGCAGTTCTTC
>NA|TRBJ1-1|TRBV7-9|NA
CASRPGVDEAFF
TGTGCCAGCAGGCCCGGGGTGGATGAAGCTTTCTTT
>TRBD2|TRBJ2-1|TRBV28|NA
CASSRTSGRANEQFF
TGTGCCAGCAGTCGAACTAGCGGGAGGGCCAATGAGCAGTTCTTC
>NA|TRBJ2-3|TRBV7-9|NA
CASSPVGGADTQYF
TGTGCCAGCAGCCCCGTTGGGGGCGCGGATACGCAGTATTTT
>NA|TRBJ1-1|TRBV6-5|NA
CASSYSISTEAFF
TGTGCCAGCAGTTACTCGATCAGCACTGAAGCTTTCTTT
>NA|TRBJ1-6|TRBV14|NA
CASSPGRANSPLHF
TGTGCCAGCAGCCCGGGACGTGCGAATTCACCCCTCCACTTT
>NA|TRBJ2-1|TRBV7-3|NA
CASSLTGSNNEQFF
TGTGCCAGCAGCTTAACGGGCTCGAACAATGAGCAGTTCTTC
>NA|TRBJ2-3|TRBV5-1|once
CASEDYSADTQYF
TGCGCCAGCGAGGACTATTCTGCAGATACGCAGTATTTT
>NA|TRBJ2-6|TRBV2|NA
CASRQAVLAGANVLTF
TGTGCCAGCAGGCAAGCGGTGCTCGCCGGGGCCAACGTCCTGACTTTC
>TRBD2|TRBJ2-7|TRBV19|NA
CASSMTALAGDGRRGSYEQYF
TGTGCCAGTAGTATGACCGCACTAGCGGGAGATGGGCGGCGTGGCTCCTACGAGCAGTACTTC
>NA|TRBJ2-3|TRBV30|NA
CASDTGVDTQYF
TGTGCCTCCGATACGGGGGTAGATACGCAGTATTTT
>NA|TRBJ2-3|TRBV5-4|NA
CASSLPGAAADTQYF
TGTGCCAGCAGCTTGCCGGGGGCCGCCGCAGATACGCAGTATTTT
>NA|TRBJ2-3|TRBV2|NA
CASRGTSSDTQYF
TGTGCCAGCAGAGGGACAAGCTCAGATACGCAGTATTTT
>NA|TRBJ2-2|TRBV5-1|few
CASSATGDTGELFF
TGCGCCAGCAGCGCGACTGGTGACACCGGGGAGCTGTTTTTT
>NA|TRBJ1-2|TRBV2|few
CASSEKSGYGYTF
TGTGCCAGCAGTGAAAAGTCAGGCTATGGCTACACCTTC
>TRBD1|TRBJ2-1|TRBV15|NA
CATSRDLAGGMNEQFF
TGTGCCACCAGCAGAGATCTGGCAGGGGGCATGAATGAGCAGTTCTTC
>NA|TRBJ2-3|TRBV14|NA
CASSQALGSTDTQYF
TGTGCCAGCAGCCAAGCGCTGGGAAGCACAGATACGCAGTATTTT
>NA|TRBJ2-7|TRBV11-3|NA
CASTYQYSYEQYF
TGTGCCAGCACCTACCAATACTCCTACGAGCAGTACTTC
>NA|TRBJ2-3|TRBV7-2|NA
CASSPVTGEFTDTQYF
TGTGCCAGCAGCCCCGTGACGGGAGAGTTCACAGATACGCAGTATTTT
>NA|TRBJ2-3|TRBV5-5|few
CASSFRPTTDTQYF
TGTGCCAGCAGCTTCCGTCCAACCACAGATACGCAGTATTTT
>TRBD1|TRBJ2-3|TRBV4-2|NA
CASSQGDSSTDTQYF
TGTGCCAGCAGCCAAGGGGACAGCAGCACAGATACGCAGTATTTT
>NA|TRBJ2-5|TRBV28|NA
CASNPRGARVTQYF
TGTGCCAGCAACCCAAGAGGCGCCCGCGTGACCCAGTACTTC
>TRBD1|TRBJ2-5|TRBV7-7|NA
CASSLDRGYTQYF
TGTGCTAGCAGCTTAGACAGGGGGTATACCCAGTACTTC
>TRBD1|TRBJ2-7|TRBV28|NA
CASTLTGGAYEQYF
TGTGCCAGCACCCTAACAGGGGGAGCTTACGAGCAGTACTTC
>TRBD1|TRBJ1-3|TRBV28|NA
CARYSDRAGNTIYF
TGTGCCAGATATTCGGACAGGGCTGGAAACACCATATATTTT
>TRBD1|TRBJ2-2|TRBV6-5|NA
CASSVQGAAAGELFF
TGTGCCAGCAGTGTACAGGGGGCCGCGGCCGGGGAGCTGTTTTTT
>NA|TRBJ2-5|TRBV6-5|NA
CASSYSASRETQYF
TGTGCCAGCAGTTACTCGGCTAGTCGAGAGACCCAGTACTTC
>NA|TRBJ2-7|TRBV5-5|NA
CASTSSVISYEQYF
TGTGCCAGCACCTCTAGCGTAATCTCCTACGAGCAGTACTTC
>TRBD2|TRBJ2-3|TRBV6-6|once
CAGRGGRGTDTQYF
TGTGCCGGTAGGGGCGGGAGAGGAACAGATACGCAGTATTTT
>NA|TRBJ2-3|TRBV5-1|NA
CASSLETAATQYF
TGCGCCAGCAGCTTGGAAACGGCAGCTACGCAGTATTTT
>TRBD2|TRBJ2-2|TRBV5-1|NA
CASSFRGTAGVSGELFF
TGCGCCAGCAGCTTCCGGGGGACTGCGGGAGTCTCCGGGGAGCTGTTTTTT
>TRBD2|TRBJ2-3|TRBV7-2|NA
CASSYGLARTDTQYF
TGTGCCAGCAGCTACGGACTAGCTCGCACAGATACGCAGTATTTT
>NA|TRBJ1-6|TRBV7-3|NA
CASSLGPYNSPLHF
TGTGCCAGCAGCTTAGGACCGTATAATTCACCCCTCCACTTT
>NA|TRBJ1-1|TRBV9|NA
CASSYRWNTEAFF
TGTGCCAGCAGCTATCGTTGGAACACTGAAGCTTTCTTT
>NA|TRBJ2-7|TRBV27|once
CASSFRQSYEQYF
TGTGCCAGCAGTTTTCGACAGTCCTACGAGCAGTACTTC
>TRBD2|TRBJ2-1|TRBV28|NA
CASSRLAGVSNEQFF
TGTGCCAGCAGTCGTCTAGCGGGAGTCTCCAATGAGCAGTTCTTC
>TRBD1|TRBJ2-1|TRBV5-1|NA
CASSPTGQGQGEQFF
TGCGCCAGCAGCCCAACGGGACAGGGACAAGGTGAGCAGTTCTTC
>TRBD1|TRBJ2-5|TRBV28|NA
CASSFLDRVQETQYF
TGTGCCAGCAGTTTCCTGGACAGGGTGCAAGAGACCCAGTACTTC
>TRBD1|TRBJ2-3|TRBV5-6|NA
CASSLVRGRGTDTQYF
TGTGCCAGCAGCTTGGTTAGGGGGCGAGGCACAGATACGCAGTATTTT
>TRBD2|TRBJ2-5|TRBV4-2|NA
CASSQDTSGIQETQYF
TGTGCCAGCAGCCAAGATACTAGCGGGATCCAAGAGACCCAGTACTTC
>NA|TRBJ1-1|TRBV6-5|NA
CASSERVLGTEAFF
TGTGCCAGCAGTGAAAGGGTATTAGGCACTGAAGCTTTCTTT
>NA|TRBJ2-1|TRBV7-9|NA
CASSLYIASEHNEQFF
TGTGCCAGCAGCTTATATATCGCTAGCGAACACAATGAGCAGTTCTTC
>NA|TRBJ2-5|TRBV2|NA
CASSSLGGSQETQYF
TGTGCCAGCAGTTCCCTCGGGGGATCCCAAGAGACCCAGTACTTC
>TRBD1|TRBJ1-2|TRBV28|few
CASSLRDRDGYTF
TGTGCCAGCAGTCTCCGCGACAGGGATGGCTACACCTTC
>TRBD2|TRBJ2-1|TRBV5-1|few
CASSLDEASGRRNEQFF
TGCGCCAGCAGCTTGGACGAGGCTAGCGGGAGGCGGAATGAGCAGTTCTTC
>TRBD2|TRBJ2-5|TRBV30|once
CAWNSGLAQETQYF
TGTGCCTGGAATTCCGGACTAGCCCAAGAGACCCAGTACTTC
>NA|TRBJ2-7|TRBV6-5|few
CASSYSTGVSYEQYF
TGTGCCAGCAGTTACTCGACCGGGGTTTCCTACGAGCAGTACTTC
>NA|TRBJ1-3|TRBV28|NA
CASSLDEGGDGNTIYF
TGTGCCAGCAGTTTAGACGAAGGGGGTGATGGAAACACCATATATTTT
>NA|TRBJ2-2|TRBV11-2|NA
CASSMGLITGELFF
TGTGCCAGCAGCATGGGACTGATCACCGGGGAGCTGTTTTTT
>TRBD2|TRBJ2-7|TRBV27|few
CASKGLLAGVTYF
TGTGCCAGCAAGGGCCTACTAGCGGGAGTAACATACTTC
>NA|TRBJ2-7|TRBV15|NA
CATSRDHLGAGYEQYF
TGTGCCACCAGCAGAGATCATCTGGGTGCCGGTTACGAGCAGTACTTC
>TRBD2|TRBJ2-7|TRBV7-8|NA
CASSLGGLAAYEQYF
TGTGCCAGCAGCTTAGGAGGACTAGCAGCCTACGAGCAGTACTTC
>NA|TRBJ2-2|TRBV19|NA
CASSIKALYTGELFF
TGTGCCAGTAGTATTAAGGCGTTATACACCGGGGAGCTGTTTTTT
>NA|TRBJ2-7|TRBV20-1|NA
CSAREVYEQYF
TGCAGTGCTAGAGAAGTCTACGAGCAGTACTTC